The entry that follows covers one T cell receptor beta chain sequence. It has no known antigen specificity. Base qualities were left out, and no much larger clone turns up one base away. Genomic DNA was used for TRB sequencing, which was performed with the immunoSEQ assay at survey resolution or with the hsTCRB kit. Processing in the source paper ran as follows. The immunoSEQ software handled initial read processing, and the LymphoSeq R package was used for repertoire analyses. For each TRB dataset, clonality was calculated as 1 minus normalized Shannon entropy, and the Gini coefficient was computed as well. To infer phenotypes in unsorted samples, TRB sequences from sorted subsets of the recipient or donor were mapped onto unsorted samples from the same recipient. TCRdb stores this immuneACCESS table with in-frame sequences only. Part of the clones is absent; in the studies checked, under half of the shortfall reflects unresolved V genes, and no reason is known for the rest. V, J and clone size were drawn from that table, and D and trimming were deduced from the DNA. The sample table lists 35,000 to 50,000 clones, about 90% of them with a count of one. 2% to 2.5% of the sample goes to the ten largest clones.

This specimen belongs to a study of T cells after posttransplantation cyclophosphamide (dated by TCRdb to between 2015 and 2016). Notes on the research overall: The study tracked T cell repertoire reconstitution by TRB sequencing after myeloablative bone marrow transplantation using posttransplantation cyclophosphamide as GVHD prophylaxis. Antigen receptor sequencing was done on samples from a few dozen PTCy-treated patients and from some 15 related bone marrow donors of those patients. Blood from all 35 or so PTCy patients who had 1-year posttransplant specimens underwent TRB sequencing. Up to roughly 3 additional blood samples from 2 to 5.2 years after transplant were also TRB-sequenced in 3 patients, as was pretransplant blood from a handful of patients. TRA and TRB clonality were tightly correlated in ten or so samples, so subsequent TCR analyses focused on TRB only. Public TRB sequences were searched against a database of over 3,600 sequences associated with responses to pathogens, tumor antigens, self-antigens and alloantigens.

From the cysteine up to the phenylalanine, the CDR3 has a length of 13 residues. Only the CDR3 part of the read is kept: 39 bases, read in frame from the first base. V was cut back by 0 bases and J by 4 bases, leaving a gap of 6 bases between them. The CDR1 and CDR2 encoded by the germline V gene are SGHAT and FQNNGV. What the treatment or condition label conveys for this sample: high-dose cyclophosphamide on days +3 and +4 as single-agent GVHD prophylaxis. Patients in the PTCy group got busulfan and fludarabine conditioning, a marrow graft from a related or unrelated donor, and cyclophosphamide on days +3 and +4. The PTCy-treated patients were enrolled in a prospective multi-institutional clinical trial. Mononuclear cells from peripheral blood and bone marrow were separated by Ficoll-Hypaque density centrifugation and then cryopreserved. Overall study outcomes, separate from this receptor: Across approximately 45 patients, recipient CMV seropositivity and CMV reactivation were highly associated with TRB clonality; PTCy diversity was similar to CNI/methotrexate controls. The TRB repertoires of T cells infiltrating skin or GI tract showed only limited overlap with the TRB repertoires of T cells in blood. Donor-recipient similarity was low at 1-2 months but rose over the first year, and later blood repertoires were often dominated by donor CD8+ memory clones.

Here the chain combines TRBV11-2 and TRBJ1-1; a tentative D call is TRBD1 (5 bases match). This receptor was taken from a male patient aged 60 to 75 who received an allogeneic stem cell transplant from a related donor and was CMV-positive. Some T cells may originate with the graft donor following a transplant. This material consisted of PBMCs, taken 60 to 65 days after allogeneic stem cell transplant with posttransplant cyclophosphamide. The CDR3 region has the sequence CASSLETVTEAFF. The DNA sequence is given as TGTGCCAGCAGCTTAGAGACAGTCACTGAAGCTTTCTTT.